The T cell receptor (beta chain) under discussion was sequenced for a study of T-cell reconstitution after alpha-beta-depleted transplantation in children. Study-wide results and limits: Diversity and T-cell counts at one year after transplant derived mostly from new T cells.

The CDR3 totals 19 residues. Germline V gene lookup returns CDR1 MGHRA and CDR2 YSYEKL. The ends lost 1 base at V and 2 bases at J; junction bases unmatched: 12. Researchers prepared the TCRbeta library using unique molecular identifiers, the study reports. TCRdb processed the PCR reads anew with MiXCR; each CDR3 protein has one entry. There are around 670,000 distinct CDR3 sequences in the sample; approximately 14% occur only once, and 0.79% lies in the top ten. This clonotype was seen a few times. What it recognizes is unknown. The clonotype originates from a girl aged 2-10 years with congenital amegakaryocytic thrombocytopenia, due to receive a stem cell transplant. The chain recombines TRBV4-1 with TRBJ2-3, with 10 bases identical to TRBD2. This material consisted of PBMCs, taken before TCRalphabeta/CD19-depleted stem cell transplant. The CDR3, as DNA: TGCGCCAGCAGCCAAGGGCGGCCGAGGACTAGCGGCCTCACAGATACGCAGTATTTT. Translated: CASSQGRPRTSGLTDTQYF.